This passage covers 7 T cell receptor beta chains from one sample sequenced in a study of T cell responses to AZD1222 COVID-19 vaccine. Repertoires were generated with immunoSEQ multiplex PCR, while TCRdb's copy carries only in-frame clones and drops some. The sample contains approximately 190,000 clones, under 95% of which appear only once. This sample comprised peripheral blood, obtained on day 0 of AZD1222 vaccination. These receptors all come from an adult in good health.

The chain links TRBV5-1 to TRBJ1-3; the D gene is possibly TRBD1 (6 bases). The V and J ends lost 1 base and 4 bases respectively, with 18 bases between them. Germline lookup yields CDR1 SGHRS and CDR2 YFSETQ. There are 17 residues in the CDR3. For the CDR3, the DNA is TGCGCCAGCAGCTTGACATCGTCGGGACAATGGGGAAACACCATATATTTT. It encodes CASSLTSSGQWGNTIYF.

The chain employs TRBV5-4 and TRBJ2-7; 7 nucleotides align to TRBD2. Germline V gene lookup returns CDR1 SGHNT and CDR2 YYREEE (reference sequence). Trimming at V came to 4 bases and at J to 5 bases, leaving 9 bases not matched to a gene. The CDR3 spans 14 residues. The CDR3 bases are TGTGCCAGCAGCAGGACTAGAGCGGGGCACGAGCAGTACTTC. It translates to CASSRTRAGHEQYF.

Concerning this clone: At one boundary the junction diverges from the germline segment, which might be a read error. The gene calls are TRBV12-3 or TRBV12-4 and TRBJ2-1; 10 bases agree with TRBD1. The CDR3 runs 12 residues. The CDR3 region is CASSLPGQGLIF. In DNA form, the CDR3 reads TGTGCCAGCAGTTTACCGGGACAGGGGCTGATCTTC.

This clone has only one observation. This chain joins TRBV27 and TRBJ1-1; no clear D gene. Germline assignment: CDR1 MNHEY and CDR2 SMNVEV (reference sequence). Between the trimmed V and J ends, which lost 1 base and 3 bases, there was a span of 12 bases. This CDR3 contains 15 residues. The CDR3: CASSLYRTIYTEAFF. The CDR3 DNA follows: TGTGCCAGCAGTTTATATCGGACGATCTACACTGAAGCTTTCTTT.

This chain links TRBV27 with TRBJ1-1; D not resolved. V was trimmed by 5 bases and J by 1 base, leaving 17 bases between them. The CDR3 has 16 residues. From germline, CDR1 is MNHEY and CDR2 SMNVEV (reference sequence). DNA of the CDR3: TGTGCCAGCAGTCCTACCTCCAGGCGGGCGAACACTGAAGCTTTCTTT. It translates to CASSPTSRRANTEAFF.

The chain uses TRBV21-1 and TRBJ2-6; the table's D call TRBD1 went unverified against the DNA. TRBV21-1 is labeled a pseudogene. The CDR3 spans 19 residues. This chain's CDR3 is CASSKEKNRVHSGANVLTF. The CDR3 DNA reads as TGTGCCAGCAGCAAAGAAAAAAACAGGGTGCACTCTGGGGCCAACGTCCTGACTTTC.

The sample holds one count of this clone. V and J are TRBV24-1 and TRBJ2-2, with 7 bases fitting TRBD1. The CDR3 runs to 16 residues. After removal of 4 bases from V and 4 bases from J, the junction contained 8 bases not matched to a gene. CDR1 and CDR2 (germline): KGHDR, SFDVKD. The CDR3 DNA reads TGTGCCACCAGTGACCCCGGGACAGCGGTCACCGGGGAGCTGTTTTTT. This gives the protein CATSDPGTAVTGELFF.